Listed here is a single TCR beta chain. The data derive from a study of blood T cell repertoires in COVID-19. Study as a whole: COVID-19 samples collected from the United States, Italy and Spain covered acute and convalescent phases.

Per the original data handling: Amplification from reference gene primers served as the basis for estimated nucleated cell counts. Assay used: immunoSEQ multiplex PCR; TCRdb lists only in-frame clones, some missing. For V, J and clone size, that table is used; D and trimming come from the DNA. The data hold some 17,000 clones, with roughly 89% observed a single time. The CDR3 runs 15 residues. The V gene end was trimmed by 0 bases and the J gene end by 8 bases; junction bases not matched to a gene: 6. Germline V CDR1 and CDR2: SGDLS, YYNGEE. The TCR was taken from a man in his 60s with active COVID-19. V is TRBV9 and J is TRBJ1-2; TRBD1 matches 11 bases. The sample taken for sequencing was peripheral blood. The CDR3 spells CASSVDGTGGYGYTF. The CDR3 DNA sequence: TGTGCCAGCAGCGTAGATGGGACAGGGGGTTACGGCTACACCTTC. The full variable domain, in which reference TRBV9 and TRBJ1-2 provide the parts outside the CDR3, is DSGVTQTPKHLITATGQRVTLRCSPRSGDLSVYWYQQSLDQGLQFLIQYYNGEERAKGNILERFSAQQFPDLHSELNLSSLELGDSALYFCASSVDGTGGYGYTFGSGTRLTVV.